These 27 T cell receptor beta chains came from one sample sequenced in a study of cytomegalovirus exposure and HLA in healthy donors. Vbeta (60) and Jbeta (13) primers were used in the PCR. TCRdb's copy holds only in-frame clones and misses some; the assay was immunoSEQ multiplex PCR. The table for this sample gives more than 110,000 clones. Sequencing was carried out using PBMCs. These receptors all stem from a man in his forties in good health and CMV-seronegative.

This chain connects TRBV15 to TRBJ2-7; D might be TRBD1 (8 bases). Trimming took 5 bases from V and 5 from J, leaving 22 bases between them. Germline CDR1 and CDR2: LNHNV and YYDKDF (reference sequence). CDR3 length equals 16 residues. The CDR3 region is CATSRGGQGARDEQYF. CDR3 DNA sequence: TGTGCCACCAGCCGGGGAGGGCAGGGGGCAAGAGACGAGCAGTACTTC.

The V gene is TRBV6-5, the J gene TRBJ1-5; a weak D match, TRBD1 (5 bases). The CDR3 totals 13 residues. V was trimmed by 5 bases and J by 7 bases, leaving 12 bases between them. CDR1 and CDR2 from the germline V gene are MNHEY and SVGAGI. CDR3 region: CASSQLGGQPQHF. The DNA for the CDR3 is TGTGCCAGCAGTCAACTGGGGGGACAGCCCCAGCATTTT.

The chain carries TRBV19 and TRBJ2-1; tentatively, D is TRBD2 (7 bases). V was pared by 1 base and J by 7 bases, with 17 bases between. Germline CDR1 and CDR2: LNHDA and SQIVND (reference sequence). The CDR3 length is 16 residues. The CDR3 loop reads CASSIVWAGAGNEQFF. The CDR3 coding sequence is TGTGCCAGTAGTATAGTATGGGCGGGGGCAGGGAATGAGCAGTTCTTC.

The chain joins TRBV19 to TRBJ1-2; D not resolved. Trimming pared 5 bases from V and 8 bases from J, leaving 12 bases between. CDR3 length: 12 residues. The germline V gene encodes CDR1 LNHDA and CDR2 SQIVND (reference sequence). The CDR3 DNA follows: TGTGCCAGTAGTCAACAGAGTCTGGGCTACACCTTC. This gives the protein CASSQQSLGYTF. The complete variable domain, with remaining parts taken from reference TRBV19 and TRBJ1-2, reads DGGITQSPKYLFRKEGQNVTLSCEQNLNHDAMYWYRQDPGQGLRLIYYSQIVNDFQKGDIAEGYSVSREKKESFPLTVTSAQKNPTAFYLCASSQQSLGYTFGSGTRLTVV.

Concerning this clone: Additional DNA sequences in this sample encode the identical CDR3. The gene calls are TRBV7-8 and TRBJ2-2, with D tentatively TRBD1 (6 bases). The length of the CDR3 is 16 residues. V was trimmed by 5 bases and J by 0 bases, leaving 13 bases between them. Germline V gives CDR1 SGHVS, CDR2 FQNEAQ. The CDR3 nucleotides are TGTGCCAGCAGCCTTAGGACAGTTGCGAACACCGGGGAGCTGTTTTTT. Amino acids: CASSLRTVANTGELFF.

The chain links TRBV11-2 to TRBJ2-3; the match to TRBD2 covers 11 bases. The CDR3 is made up of 16 amino acids. Germline V gene lookup returns CDR1 SGHAT and CDR2 FQNNGV. The trim removed 2 bases at V and 4 bases at J, leaving 5 bases unmatched. The CDR3 reads CASSLRTSGGADTQYF. Here the CDR3 DNA reads TGTGCCAGCAGCTTACGTACTAGCGGGGGAGCAGATACGCAGTATTTT.

With regard to this clone: The same CDR3 is also encoded by other DNA sequences in this sample. The rearrangement links TRBV9 to TRBJ2-3; 8 nucleotides line up with TRBD2. V trimming: 0 bases; J trimming: 1 base; junction bases outside the gene matches: 4. The CDR3 runs to 16 residues. Per germline, CDR1 SGDLS and CDR2 YYNGEE. The CDR3 protein is CASSVGNSGGTDTQYF. CDR3 in DNA: TGTGCCAGCAGCGTAGGAAATAGCGGGGGCACAGATACGCAGTATTTT.

The chain combines TRBV9 with TRBJ2-2; 7 bases match TRBD1. The J segment lost 2 bases and the V segment lost 4 bases, leaving 5 bases of the junction unmatched. Germline loops: CDR1 SGDLS, CDR2 YYNGEE. The CDR3 is made up of 15 amino acids. CDR3 DNA: TGTGCCAGCAGCAAGTGGACAGGAAACACCGGGGAGCTGTTTTTT. Translation: CASSKWTGNTGELFF.

V gene TRBV11-1 combines with J gene TRBJ2-1; 9 nucleotides align to TRBD1. Germline trimming cut 5 bases from V and 7 bases from J; bases unmatched to any gene: 9. The CDR3 runs to 15 residues. Looked up from germline, CDR1 is SGHAT and CDR2 is FQDESV (reference sequence). As DNA, the CDR3 is TGTGCCAGCAGCCGGGCGGGACAGGGTAGTAATGAGCAGTTCTTC. Encoded protein: CASSRAGQGSNEQFF.

The gene calls are TRBV7-2 and TRBJ1-4, with TRBD1 matching 9 bases. Germline values: CDR1 SGHTA, CDR2 FQGNSA. After removal of 5 bases from V and 3 bases from J, the junction contained 4 bases not matched to a gene. This CDR3 region has 15 residues. The CDR3 DNA follows: TGTGCCAGCAGCAAACGACAGGGGGCTAATGAAAAACTGTTTTTT. Residues: CASSKRQGANEKLFF.

The gene calls are TRBV25-1 and TRBJ2-1, with D hard to call. The length of the CDR3 is 11 residues. CDR1 MGHDK and CDR2 SYGVNS come from the germline V gene. V dropped 4 bases and J dropped 6 bases, with 4 bases sitting between them. CDR3 in DNA: TGTGCCAGCAGTGTTAGCAATGAGCAGTTCTTC. This translates into CASSVSNEQFF.

This rearrangement joins TRBV6-5 to TRBJ2-7; D might be TRBD2 (6 bases). The V end was cut by 0 bases, the J end by 4 bases, with 16 bases between. CDR3 length equals 16 residues. Germline V gene sequence: CDR1 MNHEY, CDR2 SVGAGI. In DNA form, the CDR3 reads TGTGCCAGCAGTTACTCGAAGACTAGTGCCCTATACGAGCAGTACTTC. Translated, it gives CASSYSKTSALYEQYF.

The genes are TRBV6-6 and TRBJ2-5; 8 nucleotides line up with TRBD2. The CDR3 extends over 16 amino acids. Germline-derived CDR1 and CDR2 are MNHNY and SVGAGI (reference sequence). J was trimmed by 1 base and V by 6 bases; bases with no gene match: 10. This chain's CDR3 is CASSPEGSGAQETQYF. CDR3 sequence (DNA): TGTGCCAGCAGCCCCGAGGGTAGCGGGGCCCAAGAGACCCAGTACTTC.

The CDR3 DNA follows: TGCGCCAGCTCTTCTTCCGGGACAGCCTATGGCTACACCTTC. Protein sequence: CASSSSGTAYGYTF. The chain joins TRBV5-1 to TRBJ1-2; 7 positions agree with TRBD1. J was trimmed by 4 bases and V by 7 bases; bases with no gene match: 10. CDR3 size: 14 residues. Germline CDR1 and CDR2: SGHRS and YFSETQ.

The chain is built from TRBV4-2 and TRBJ1-4; D is perhaps TRBD1 (6 bases). V lost 0 bases to trimming and J lost 6 bases, with 14 bases between them. This CDR3 spans 16 amino acids. Per the germline V gene, CDR1 is LGHNA and CDR2 is YNFKEQ. CDR3 bases: TGTGCCAGCAGCCAAGACAGGGGAGGGGATTATGAAAAACTGTTTTTT. This encodes CASSQDRGGDYEKLFF.

The chain couples TRBV6-6 to TRBJ2-4, with D perhaps matching TRBD1 (6 bases). CDR3 size: 14 residues. From germline, CDR1 is MNHNY and CDR2 SVGAGI (reference sequence). Trimming removed 2 bases from V and 10 bases from J, with 15 bases in between. Here the CDR3 DNA reads TGTGCCAGCAGTTACCGCAAGGACAGTATTATTCAGTACTTC. It translates to CASSYRKDSIIQYF.

The chain joins TRBV5-4 to TRBJ2-3, with 10 bases identical to TRBD2. The CDR3 runs to 15 residues. Germline CDR1 is SGHNT and CDR2 is YYREEE (reference sequence). With V trimmed by 5 bases and J by 5 bases, 8 bases remained unmatched. CDR3 sequence (DNA): TGTGCCAGCAGACAAAGCGGGGGGGCCGGAGATACGCAGTATTTT. Amino acids: CASRQSGGAGDTQYF.

The rearrangement joins TRBV5-1 to TRBJ1-2; D might be TRBD1 (6 bases). The V end lost 1 base, the J end lost 3 bases, and 13 bases lay between the germline ends. Germline V gives CDR1 SGHRS, CDR2 YFSETQ. The CDR3 loop spans 15 amino acids. CDR3: CASSLSRGLDYGYTF. The DNA of the CDR3 is TGCGCCAGCAGCTTGAGCAGGGGCCTAGACTATGGCTACACCTTC.

The chain has TRBV27 and TRBJ1-5; D unresolved. Trimming shortened V by 2 bases and J by 4 bases, and 9 bases separated the two germline ends. The CDR3 spans 14 residues. The germline V gene encodes CDR1 MNHEY and CDR2 SMNVEV (reference sequence). This CDR3 is CASSLERVNQPQHF. DNA for the CDR3: TGTGCCAGCAGTTTAGAGAGGGTTAATCAGCCCCAGCATTTT.

The chain combines TRBV4-2 with TRBJ1-6, with TRBD1 matching 8 bases. Germline lookup yields CDR1 LGHNA and CDR2 YNFKEQ. The CDR3 runs 18 residues. The V and J ends lost 1 base and 2 bases, in that order; junction bases with no gene match: 7. The CDR3 spells CASSQVTRGLAYNSPLHF. Here the CDR3 DNA reads TGTGCCAGCAGCCAAGTGACCAGGGGGCTGGCCTATAATTCACCCCTCCACTTT.

The rearrangement joins TRBV7-2 to TRBJ1-4; 7 nucleotides align to TRBD1. There are 14 residues in the CDR3. CDR1 and CDR2 (germline): SGHTA, FQGNSA. Trimming took 5 bases from V and 8 from J; bases not matched to a gene: 8. The CDR3 nucleotides are TGTGCCAGCAGCCCCAGGGGGAAATTGGAAAAACTGTTTTTT. As protein: CASSPRGKLEKLFF.

The V gene is TRBV5-1, the J gene TRBJ2-5; the D gene is possibly TRBD1 (6 bases). The CDR3 spans 14 residues. V dropped 4 bases and J dropped 9 bases, with 19 bases sitting between them. Germline-derived CDR1 and CDR2 are SGHRS and YFSETQ. The CDR3 nucleotides are TGCGCCAGCAGCCCGAAGGACAGCCTCGGTGCCCAGTACTTC. Protein sequence: CASSPKDSLGAQYF.

The V gene is TRBV9, the J gene TRBJ2-3; no definite D call. CDR3 size: 12 residues. The germline V gene encodes CDR1 SGDLS and CDR2 YYNGEE. V was trimmed by 5 bases and J by 0 bases, leaving 4 bases between them. CDR3 region: CASSQSTDTQYF. The DNA of the CDR3 is TGTGCCAGCAGTCAGAGCACAGATACGCAGTATTTT.

The CDR3, as DNA: TGTGCCATCACCGTCACAGGGGGCTCTGGAAACACCATATATTTT. It specifies CAITVTGGSGNTIYF. The V and J genes are TRBV10-3 and TRBJ1-3; 8 nucleotides align to TRBD1. Trimming removed 7 bases from V and 0 bases from J; junction bases left unmatched: 5. CDR3 length equals 15 residues. The germline CDR1 and CDR2 sequences are ENHRY and SYGVKD.

The chain links TRBV5-4 to TRBJ1-4, with 9 positions matching TRBD1. V gave up 0 bases and J gave up 7 bases; unmatched junction bases: 13. The CDR3 consists of 18 residues. Per the germline V gene, CDR1 is SGHNT and CDR2 is YYREEE (reference sequence). Here the CDR3 reads CASSLGTNHGTGLEKLFF. CDR3 in DNA: TGTGCCAGCAGCTTGGGCACGAATCACGGGACAGGGCTTGAAAAACTGTTTTTT.

The genes are TRBV27 and TRBJ2-7; a possible D gene is TRBD2 (6 bases). This CDR3 spans 21 amino acids. Germline CDR1 and CDR2: MNHEY and SMNVEV (reference sequence). The ends were cut back, 0 bases at V and 1 base at J, with 28 bases in the middle. CDR3 loop: CASSLSRGIGPSGRPSYEQYF. The CDR3, as DNA: TGTGCCAGCAGTTTATCGAGGGGTATTGGGCCGAGCGGGCGTCCTTCCTACGAGCAGTACTTC.

CDR3 bases: TGTGCCAGCAGTTACTCATGGGACAGGACTGGCTACACCTTC. It is translated as CASSYSWDRTGYTF. This chain joins TRBV6-5 and TRBJ1-2; TRBD1 agrees at 8 bases. CDR1 is MNHEY, CDR2 SVGAGI, per germline. Trimming at V came to 0 bases and at J to 7 bases, leaving 4 bases not matched to a gene. The CDR3 covers 14 residues.